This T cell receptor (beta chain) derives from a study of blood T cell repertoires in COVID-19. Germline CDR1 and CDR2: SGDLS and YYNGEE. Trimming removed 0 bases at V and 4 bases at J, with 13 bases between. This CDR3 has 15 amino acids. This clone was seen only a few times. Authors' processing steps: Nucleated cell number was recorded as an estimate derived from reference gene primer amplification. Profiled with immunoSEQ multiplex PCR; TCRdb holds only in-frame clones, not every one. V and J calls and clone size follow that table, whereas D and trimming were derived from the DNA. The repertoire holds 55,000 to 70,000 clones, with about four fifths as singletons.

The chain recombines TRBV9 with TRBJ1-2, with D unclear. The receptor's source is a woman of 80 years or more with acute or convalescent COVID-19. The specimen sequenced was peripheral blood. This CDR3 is CASSVGLGGSYGYTF. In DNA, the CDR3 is TGTGCCAGCAGCGTAGGGCTGGGCGGGTCCTATGGCTACACCTTC. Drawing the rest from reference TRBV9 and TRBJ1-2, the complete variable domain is DSGVTQTPKHLITATGQRVTLRCSPRSGDLSVYWYQQSLDQGLQFLIQYYNGEERAKGNILERFSAQQFPDLHSELNLSSLELGDSALYFCASSVGLGGSYGYTFGSGTRLTVV.